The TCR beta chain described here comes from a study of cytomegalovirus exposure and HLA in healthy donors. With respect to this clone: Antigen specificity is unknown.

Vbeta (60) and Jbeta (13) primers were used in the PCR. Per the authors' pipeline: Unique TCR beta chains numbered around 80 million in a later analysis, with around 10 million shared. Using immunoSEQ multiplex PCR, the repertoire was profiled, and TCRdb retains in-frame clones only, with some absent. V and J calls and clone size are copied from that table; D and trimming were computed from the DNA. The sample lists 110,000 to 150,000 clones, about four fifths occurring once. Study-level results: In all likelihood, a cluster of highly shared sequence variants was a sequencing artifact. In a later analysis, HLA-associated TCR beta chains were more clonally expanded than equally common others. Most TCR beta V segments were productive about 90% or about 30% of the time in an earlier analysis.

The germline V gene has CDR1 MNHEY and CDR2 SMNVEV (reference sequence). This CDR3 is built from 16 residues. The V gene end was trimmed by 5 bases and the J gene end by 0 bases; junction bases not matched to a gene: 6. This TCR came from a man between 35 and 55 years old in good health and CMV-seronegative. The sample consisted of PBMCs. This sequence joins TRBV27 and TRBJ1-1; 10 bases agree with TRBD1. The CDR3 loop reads CASSLRQGALNTEAFF. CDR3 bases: TGTGCCAGCAGTCTCCGACAGGGGGCATTGAACACTGAAGCTTTCTTT.